Below, 32 T cell receptor beta chains from the same sample are listed, as sequenced in a study of shared T cell receptors in the human thymus. Sequencing used immunoSEQ multiplex PCR; TCRdb keeps in-frame clones, though not all of them. The sample gives roughly 500,000 clones, 70% to 80% of which show up once; roughly 0.013% is in the top ten. These data are also associated with another study on human thymus T cells.

The sequenced sample was thymocytes. Receptors were obtained from a boy younger than two with a congenital heart defect.

This clone occurred once. The chain has TRBV14 and TRBJ2-7, with 10 bases matching TRBD2. This CDR3 region has 14 residues. Per the germline V gene, CDR1 is SGHDN and CDR2 is FVKESK. J gave up 5 bases and V 2 bases, and 3 bases lay outside the gene matches. CDR3 protein: CASSQLAGVDEQYF. For the CDR3, the DNA is TGTGCCAGCAGCCAACTAGCGGGAGTGGACGAGCAGTACTTC.

V is TRBV7-2 and J is TRBJ1-1, with D perhaps matching TRBD1 (6 bases). Germline values: CDR1 SGHTA, CDR2 FQGNSA. Trimming stripped 3 bases from V and 3 bases from J, with 14 bases between. The CDR3 totals 15 residues. The CDR3 loop is CASSFAQGRDTEAFF. The CDR3 DNA sequence: TGTGCCAGCAGCTTTGCGCAGGGGAGAGACACTGAAGCTTTCTTT. Using reference TRBV7-2 and TRBJ1-1 for the parts outside the CDR3, the full variable domain is GAGVSQSPSNKVTEKGKDVELRCDPISGHTALYWYRQSLGQGLEFLIYFQGNSAPDKSGLPSDRFSAERTGGSVSTLTIQRTQQEDSAVYLCASSFAQGRDTEAFFGQGTRLTVV.

A word on this clone: Other nucleotide sequences in the sample specify the same CDR3. The chain is built from TRBV27 and TRBJ1-5, with D possibly TRBD1 on 5 matching bases. This CDR3 is built from 13 residues. V lost 0 bases, J lost 7 bases, and 7 bases lay in between. Germline CDR1 MNHEY, CDR2 SMNVEV (reference sequence). The CDR3 reads CASSLSGGQPQHF. In DNA form, the CDR3 reads TGTGCCAGCAGTTTATCCGGGGGGCAGCCCCAGCATTTT.

J is TRBJ1-2 and V is TRBV27, with a possible D match to TRBD1 (5 bases). Between the trimmed V and J ends, which lost 8 bases and 0 bases, there was a span of 10 bases. CDR3 length equals 13 residues. Germline CDR1 reads MNHEY; CDR2 reads SMNVEV (reference sequence). Written as DNA, the CDR3 is TGTGCCAGCGGCCGGGGGACTAACTATGGCTACACCTTC. Translated: CASGRGTNYGYTF.

DNA of the CDR3: TGCGCCAGCAGCACTAGCGGGAGGGCCCTCAATGAGCAGTTCTTC. This sequence encodes CASSTSGRALNEQFF. The rearrangement uses TRBV5-1 and TRBJ2-1; TRBD2 aligns across 13 bases. V lost 4 bases and J lost 6; bases outside the gene matches: 4. This CDR3 region has 15 residues. Germline V lookup: CDR1 SGHRS, CDR2 YFSETQ.

The gene calls are TRBV6-1 and TRBJ2-7; 13 bases agree with TRBD2. The germline CDR1 and CDR2 sequences are MNHNS and SASEGT. V was pared by 2 bases and J by 3 bases, with 4 bases of the junction left unmatched. This CDR3 is 16 amino acids long. The CDR3 protein is CASSENGTSGNYEQYF. CDR3 DNA sequence: TGTGCCAGCAGTGAAAATGGGACTAGCGGGAACTACGAGCAGTACTTC.

The table lists this clone with a few counts. V and J are TRBV30 and TRBJ1-1; the D is unclear. Germline V CDR1 and CDR2: GTSNPN, SVGIG (reference sequence). This CDR3 is built from 15 residues. Between the trimmed V and J ends, which lost 0 bases and 1 base, there was a span of 12 bases. The CDR3 DNA reads TGTGCCTGGAGTGTACACGAATACGAGAACACTGAAGCTTTCTTT. The encoded protein is CAWSVHEYENTEAFF.

The CDR3: CASNLGRDTEAFF. In DNA, the CDR3 is TGTGCCAGTAACCTGGGCCGCGACACTGAAGCTTTCTTT. This chain connects TRBV19 to TRBJ1-1; D uncertain. Germline lookup yields CDR1 LNHDA and CDR2 SQIVND (reference sequence). V gave up 7 bases and J gave up 3 bases, with 12 bases separating them. There are 13 residues in the CDR3.

The gene calls are TRBV10-3 and TRBJ2-1, with D perhaps TRBD1 (5 bases). The V and J ends lost 6 bases and 5 bases respectively, with 8 bases between them. The CDR3 totals 12 residues. Germline lookup yields CDR1 ENHRY and CDR2 SYGVKD. The CDR3 spells CAIRGAHNEQFF. CDR3 nucleotide sequence: TGTGCCATCAGAGGGGCCCACAATGAGCAGTTCTTC.

The chain couples TRBV5-1 to TRBJ1-1; 8 nucleotides agree with TRBD1. This CDR3 region has 15 residues. Trimming at V came to 0 bases and at J to 3 bases, leaving 4 bases not matched to a gene. Germline V gene lookup returns CDR1 SGHRS and CDR2 YFSETQ. CDR3 region: CASSLAQGAYTEAFF. CDR3 DNA: TGCGCCAGCAGCTTGGCGCAGGGGGCGTACACTGAAGCTTTCTTT.

Details on this clone: The DNA is omitted, as the CDR3 cannot be located on it reliably, and the CDR3 follows TCRdb's listing. The V call is TRBV30, the J call TRBJ2-5; TRBD1, as called in the table, went unchecked against the DNA. The CDR3 is 15 amino acids long, termini counted. The germline CDR1 and CDR2 sequences are GTSNPN and SVGIG (reference sequence). The CDR3: CAFCARGARCETQYF.

The rearrangement links TRBV4-1 to TRBJ2-1; D is uncertain. Germline assignment: CDR1 MGHRA and CDR2 YSYEKL. This CDR3 contains 12 residues. Trimming pared 4 bases from V and 9 bases from J, leaving 10 bases between. The CDR3 DNA follows: TGCGCCAGCAGCCGAGCCCCGGGTGAGCAGTTCTTC. This encodes CASSRAPGEQFF.

The chain is built from TRBV29-1 and TRBJ1-4; the D is unclear. From germline, CDR1 is SQVTM and CDR2 ANQGSEA. The length of the CDR3 is 14 residues. V lost 2 bases to trimming and J lost 3 bases, with 10 bases between them. CDR3 DNA sequence: TGCAGCGTTGAATCCTTGGGAGCTAATGAAAAACTGTTTTTT. Residues: CSVESLGANEKLFF.

The chain employs TRBV11-3 and TRBJ2-5; 14 bases line up with TRBD2. This CDR3 is 16 amino acids long. Germline-derived CDR1 and CDR2 are SGHNT and YENEEA. V was pared by 5 bases and J by 4 bases, with 6 bases of the junction left unmatched. CDR3 sequence reads: CASSLGLAGGVETQYF. The CDR3, as DNA: TGTGCCAGCAGCCTAGGACTAGCGGGAGGTGTAGAGACCCAGTACTTC.

In this sample, this clone turned up once. The chain combines TRBV5-4 with TRBJ2-1, with 9 bases that match TRBD2. The V gene end was trimmed by 1 base and the J gene end by 7 bases; junction bases not matched to a gene: 15. The CDR3 is 18 residues long. Germline CDR1 reads SGHNT; CDR2 reads YYREEE (reference sequence). The chain's CDR3 is CASSLFPLGSGSWNEQFF. In nucleotides, the CDR3 is TGTGCCAGCAGCTTGTTCCCCCTAGGTAGCGGGAGCTGGAATGAGCAGTTCTTC.

The rearrangement links TRBV10-3 to TRBJ1-2; possibly TRBD1 for D (5 bases). The ends were cut back, 0 bases at V and 4 bases at J, with 9 bases in the middle. This CDR3 comprises 14 residues. CDR1 ENHRY and CDR2 SYGVKD come from the germline V gene. Here the CDR3 reads CAISESDTSYGYTF. As DNA, the CDR3 is TGTGCCATCAGTGAGTCGGACACCAGCTATGGCTACACCTTC.

The chain is built from TRBV19 and TRBJ2-4; a weak D match, TRBD1 (5 bases). V shed 5 bases and J shed 0 bases, with 8 bases lying between them. Germline V gene lookup returns CDR1 LNHDA and CDR2 SQIVND (reference sequence). CDR3 size: 14 residues. CDR3 sequence reads: CASSSTEAKNIQYF. The CDR3 nucleotides are TGTGCCAGTAGTTCGACAGAAGCCAAAAACATTCAGTACTTC.

The chain combines TRBV5-4 with TRBJ1-3, with D possibly matching TRBD1 (5 bases). The germline CDR1 and CDR2 sequences are SGHNT and YYREEE (reference sequence). This CDR3 spans 17 amino acids. Between the trimmed V and J ends, which lost 4 bases and 0 bases, there was a span of 17 bases. CDR3 region: CASSNVSGASSGNTIYF. DNA of the CDR3: TGTGCCAGCAGCAACGTTAGCGGGGCCAGCTCTGGAAACACCATATATTTT.

The chain employs TRBV27 and TRBJ2-3; 10 bases fit TRBD1. CDR1 is MNHEY and CDR2 is SMNVEV in the germline V gene (reference sequence). The CDR3 loop spans 17 amino acids. V was pared by 6 bases and J by 2 bases, with 11 bases of the junction left unmatched. The CDR3 sequence: CASRRKPGTGDTDTQYF. The CDR3 DNA sequence: TGTGCCAGCAGAAGAAAACCCGGGACAGGGGACACAGATACGCAGTATTTT.

The CDR3 here is CASSFEQGLNEQFF. The CDR3 DNA reads as TGTGCCAGCAGCTTCGAACAGGGGCTCAATGAGCAGTTCTTC. The chain uses TRBV5-6 and TRBJ2-1; 7 bases align to TRBD1. V trimming: 2 bases; J trimming: 6 bases; junction bases outside the gene matches: 5. The germline V gene has CDR1 SGHDT and CDR2 YYEEEE. The CDR3 loop spans 14 amino acids.

The chain has TRBV4-2 and TRBJ2-1; D perhaps matches TRBD1 (6 bases). Between the trimmed V and J ends, which lost 0 bases and 2 bases, there was a span of 23 bases. CDR1 and CDR2 (germline): LGHNA, YNFKEQ. The CDR3 spans 20 residues. The CDR3 coding sequence is TGTGCCAGCAGCCAAGATAGGGGGAACCTTCCACCCTTTACCTACAATGAGCAGTTCTTC. This translates into CASSQDRGNLPPFTYNEQFF.

This chain joins TRBV27 and TRBJ2-2, with TRBD1 as a possible D gene (5 bases). V was cut by 6 bases and J by 2 bases, with 13 bases left in between. The V gene's germline CDR1 is MNHEY and CDR2 SMNVEV (reference sequence). This CDR3 is 15 amino acids long. The CDR3 protein is CASSRQLLNTGELFF. The CDR3 DNA sequence: TGTGCCAGCAGCAGACAGCTACTTAACACCGGGGAGCTGTTTTTT.

This clone was counted a few times. The rearrangement links TRBV30 to TRBJ2-3; possibly TRBD2 for D (6 bases). This CDR3 is 15 amino acids long. V lost 5 bases, J lost 0 bases, and 15 bases lay in between. CDR1 and CDR2 (germline): GTSNPN, SVGIG (reference sequence). Here the CDR3 reads CAWGGSVPSTDTQYF. The CDR3 DNA reads as TGTGCCTGGGGGGGGAGCGTCCCTAGCACAGATACGCAGTATTTT.

The genes are TRBV27 and TRBJ2-1; D uncertain. Germline CDR1 MNHEY, CDR2 SMNVEV (reference sequence). Trimming left V 6 bases short and J 5 bases short, with 11 bases between. The length of the CDR3 is 13 residues. CDR3 nucleotide sequence: TGTGCCAGCAGGGTATCCGGTAACAATGAGCAGTTCTTC. The encoded protein is CASRVSGNNEQFF.

The chain links TRBV11-2 to TRBJ2-5; 7 nucleotides match TRBD2. J lost 4 bases, V lost 2 bases, and 10 bases had no gene match. Germline CDR1 and CDR2: SGHAT and FQNNGV. The CDR3 extends over 16 amino acids. For the CDR3, the DNA is TGTGCCAGCAGCTTATTCAGCCATGGGGGGGGAGAGACCCAGTACTTC. Its protein is CASSLFSHGGGETQYF.

The gene calls are TRBV29-1 and TRBJ1-1, with TRBD1 matching over 8 bases. The CDR3 runs to 16 residues. Germline V CDR1 and CDR2: SQVTM, ANQGSEA. The CDR3 is CRGGRAGGVWGTEAFF. In DNA form, the CDR3 reads TGCAGGGGGGGGAGGGCAGGGGGCGTTTGGGGCACTGAAGCTTTCTTT. The full variable domain, with the rest looked up from reference TRBV29-1 and TRBJ1-1, is SAVISQKPSRDICQRGTSLTIQCQVDSQVTMMFWYRQQPGQSLTLIATANQGSEATYESGFVIDKFPISRPNLTFSTLTVSNMSPEDSSIYLCRGGRAGGVWGTEAFFGQGTRLTVV.

The V call is TRBV29-1, the J call TRBJ2-3; D ambiguous. This CDR3 is 11 amino acids long. Germline V gene data show CDR1 as SQVTM and CDR2 as ANQGSEA. The V end lost 3 bases, the J end lost 3 bases, and 4 bases lay between the germline ends. The CDR3 DNA reads as TGCAGCGTTGATAGTACAGATACGCAGTATTTT. Its translation is CSVDSTDTQYF.

The chain employs TRBV12-5 and TRBJ2-1, with D possibly matching TRBD1 (5 bases). The V gene's germline CDR1 is LGHNT and CDR2 FRNRAP. The CDR3 covers 12 residues. Trimming cost V 6 bases and J 8 bases, with 11 bases left between them. In nucleotides, the CDR3 is TGTGCTAGTGGGGACAAGTTGGATGAGCAGTTCTTC. Translated, it gives CASGDKLDEQFF.

This clone was picked up a small number of times. The chain couples TRBV28 to TRBJ2-5; D gene unclear. Judging by the DNA end, TRBJ2-7 fits better; the J call may be wrong. CDR3 length: 15 residues. Germline CDR1 MDHEN, CDR2 SYDVKM. CDR3 in amino acids: CASTTKELTTYEQYF. The CDR3, as DNA: TGTGCCAGCACCACGAAGGAACTGACAACCTACGAGCAGTACTTC.

The V and J genes are TRBV4-3 and TRBJ2-2, with 9 bases identical to TRBD2. Germline V gene lookup returns CDR1 LGHNA and CDR2 YSLEER. The CDR3 has 16 residues. The J segment lost 1 base and the V segment lost 4 bases, leaving 4 bases of the junction unmatched. The CDR3 is CASSRDSGRNTGELFF. As DNA, the CDR3 is TGCGCCAGCAGCCGTGATAGCGGGAGGAACACCGGGGAGCTGTTTTTT.

V is TRBV7-2 and J is TRBJ2-1; 16 nucleotides align to TRBD2. The CDR3 runs 19 residues. The germline V gene encodes CDR1 SGHTA and CDR2 FQGNSA. Germline trimming cut 4 bases from V and 0 bases from J; bases unmatched to any gene: 6. CDR3 sequence reads: CASSSTGLAGGLSYNEQFF. The CDR3 DNA is TGTGCCAGCAGCTCCACGGGACTAGCGGGGGGGCTCTCCTACAATGAGCAGTTCTTC.

The V and J genes are TRBV11-3 and TRBJ2-7; D is possibly TRBD2 (5 bases). The V end lost 4 bases, the J end lost 6 bases, and 10 bases lay between the germline ends. Germline-derived CDR1 and CDR2 are SGHNT and YENEEA. The CDR3 is made up of 12 amino acids. CDR3 coding DNA: TGTGCCAGCAGCTCAGGACTGCCCGAGCAGTACTTC. This sequence encodes CASSSGLPEQYF.